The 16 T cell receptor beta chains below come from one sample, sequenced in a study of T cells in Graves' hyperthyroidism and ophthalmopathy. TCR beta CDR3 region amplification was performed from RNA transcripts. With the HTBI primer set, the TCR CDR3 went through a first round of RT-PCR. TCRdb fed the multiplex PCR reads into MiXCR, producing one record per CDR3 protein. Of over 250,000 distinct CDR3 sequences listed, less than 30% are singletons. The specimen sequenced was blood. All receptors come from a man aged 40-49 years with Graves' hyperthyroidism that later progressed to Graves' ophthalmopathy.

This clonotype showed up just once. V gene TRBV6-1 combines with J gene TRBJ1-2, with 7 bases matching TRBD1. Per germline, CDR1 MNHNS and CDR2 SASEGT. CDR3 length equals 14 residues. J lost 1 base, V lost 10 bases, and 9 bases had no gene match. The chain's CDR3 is CATHGDRNNYGYTF. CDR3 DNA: TGTGCCACCCACGGGGACAGAAATAACTATGGCTACACCTTC.

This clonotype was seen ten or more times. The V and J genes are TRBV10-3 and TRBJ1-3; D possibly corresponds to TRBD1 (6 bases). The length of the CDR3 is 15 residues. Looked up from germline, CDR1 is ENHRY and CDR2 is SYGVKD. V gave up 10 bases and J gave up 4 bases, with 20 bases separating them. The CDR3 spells CATRLDSISGNTIYF. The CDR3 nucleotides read TGTGCCACCCGATTGGACAGTATCTCGGGAAACACCATATATTTT.

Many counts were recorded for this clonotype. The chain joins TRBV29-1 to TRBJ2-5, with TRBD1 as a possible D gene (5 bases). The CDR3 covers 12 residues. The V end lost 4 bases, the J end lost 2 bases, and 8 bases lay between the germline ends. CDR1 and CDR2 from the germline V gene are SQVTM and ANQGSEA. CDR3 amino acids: CSVGRVQETQYF. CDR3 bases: TGCAGCGTTGGCAGGGTTCAAGAGACCCAGTACTTC.

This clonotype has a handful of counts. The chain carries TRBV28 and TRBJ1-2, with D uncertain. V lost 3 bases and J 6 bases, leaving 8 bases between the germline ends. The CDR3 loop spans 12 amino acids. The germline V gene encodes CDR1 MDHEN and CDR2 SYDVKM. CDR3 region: CASSLQRDGYTF. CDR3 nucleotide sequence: TGTGCCAGCAGTTTGCAGCGAGATGGCTACACCTTC.

CDR3 nucleotides: TGTGCCAGCAGCTTAACACCGACGGGGGGTGAGACCCAGTACTTC. Translated: CASSLTPTGGETQYF. The chain is built from TRBV7-3 and TRBJ2-5, with 7 positions matching TRBD2. Germline V lookup: CDR1 SGHTA, CDR2 FQGTGA. The CDR3 totals 15 residues. V was clipped by 0 bases and J by 5 bases; unmatched bases: 6. Full variable domain (missing parts from reference TRBV7-3 and TRBJ2-5): GAGVSQTPSNKVTEKGKYVELRCDPISGHTALYWYRQSLGQGPEFLIYFQGTGAADDSGLPNDRFFAVRPEGSVSTLKIQRTERGDSAVYLCASSLTPTGGETQYFGPGTRLLVL.

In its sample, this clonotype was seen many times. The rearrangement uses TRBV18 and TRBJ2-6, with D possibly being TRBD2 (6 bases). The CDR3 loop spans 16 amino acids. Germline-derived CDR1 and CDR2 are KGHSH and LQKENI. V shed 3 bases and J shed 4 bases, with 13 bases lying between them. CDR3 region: CASSPLEGPGANVLTF. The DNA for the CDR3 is TGTGCCAGCTCACCGTTGGAGGGACCCGGGGCCAACGTCCTGACTTTC.

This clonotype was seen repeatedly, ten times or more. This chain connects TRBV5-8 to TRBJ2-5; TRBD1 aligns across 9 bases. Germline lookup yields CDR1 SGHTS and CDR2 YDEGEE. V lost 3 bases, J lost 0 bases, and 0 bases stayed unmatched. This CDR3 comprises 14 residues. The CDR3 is CASSYRGHQETQYF. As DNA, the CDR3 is TGTGCCAGCAGCTACAGGGGGCACCAAGAGACCCAGTACTTC.

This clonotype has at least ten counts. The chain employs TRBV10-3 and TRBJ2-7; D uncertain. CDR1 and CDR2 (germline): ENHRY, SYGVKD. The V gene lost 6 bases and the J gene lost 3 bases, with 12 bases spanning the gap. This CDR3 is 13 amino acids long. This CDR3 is CAIRQSVDYEQYF. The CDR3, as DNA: TGTGCCATCAGACAGTCCGTAGACTACGAGCAGTACTTC.

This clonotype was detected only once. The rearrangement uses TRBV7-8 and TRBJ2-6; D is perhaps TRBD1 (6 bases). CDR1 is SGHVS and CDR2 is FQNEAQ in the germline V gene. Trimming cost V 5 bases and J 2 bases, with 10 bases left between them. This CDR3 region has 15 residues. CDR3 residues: CASSPHRAGANVLTF. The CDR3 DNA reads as TGTGCCAGCAGCCCCCACAGGGCTGGGGCCAACGTCCTGACTTTC.

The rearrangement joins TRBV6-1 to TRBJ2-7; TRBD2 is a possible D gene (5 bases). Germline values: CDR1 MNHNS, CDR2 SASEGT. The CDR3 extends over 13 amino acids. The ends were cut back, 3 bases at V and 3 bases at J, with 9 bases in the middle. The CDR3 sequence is CASSETRGYEQYF. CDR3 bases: TGTGCCAGCAGTGAGACTCGGGGCTACGAGCAGTACTTC.

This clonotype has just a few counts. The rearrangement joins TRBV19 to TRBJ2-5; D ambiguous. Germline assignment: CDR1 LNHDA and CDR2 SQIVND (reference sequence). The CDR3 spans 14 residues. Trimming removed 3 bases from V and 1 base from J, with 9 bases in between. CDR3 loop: CASSIRAAQETQYF. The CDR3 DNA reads TGTGCCAGTAGTATCCGGGCAGCCCAAGAGACCCAGTACTTC. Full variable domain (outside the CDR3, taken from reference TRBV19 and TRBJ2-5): DGGITQSPKYLFRKEGQNVTLSCEQNLNHDAMYWYRQDPGQGLRLIYYSQIVNDFQKGDIAEGYSVSREKKESFPLTVTSAQKNPTAFYLCASSIRAAQETQYFGPGTRLLVL.

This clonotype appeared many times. CDR3 DNA sequence: TGTGCCAGCTCACCACCGTCGGGTTCGGAGACCCAGTACTTC. As protein: CASSPPSGSETQYF. The V and J genes are TRBV18 and TRBJ2-5; D not resolved. Germline V gene data show CDR1 as KGHSH and CDR2 as LQKENI. The CDR3 is 14 amino acids. Trimming removed 0 bases from V and 5 bases from J, with 10 bases in between.

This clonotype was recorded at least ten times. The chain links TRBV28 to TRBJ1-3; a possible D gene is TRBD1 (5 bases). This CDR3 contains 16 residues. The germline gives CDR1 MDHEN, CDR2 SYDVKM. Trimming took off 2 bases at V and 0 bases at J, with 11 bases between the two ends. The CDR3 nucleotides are TGTGCCAGCAGTTTAGCCGGGACCCTCTCTGGAAACACCATATATTTT. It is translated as CASSLAGTLSGNTIYF. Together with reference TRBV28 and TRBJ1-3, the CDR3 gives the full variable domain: DVKVTQSSRYLVKRTGEKVFLECVQDMDHENMFWYRQDPGLGLRLIYFSYDVKMKEKGDIPEGYSVSREKKERFSLILESASTNQTSMYLCASSLAGTLSGNTIYFGEGSWLTVV.

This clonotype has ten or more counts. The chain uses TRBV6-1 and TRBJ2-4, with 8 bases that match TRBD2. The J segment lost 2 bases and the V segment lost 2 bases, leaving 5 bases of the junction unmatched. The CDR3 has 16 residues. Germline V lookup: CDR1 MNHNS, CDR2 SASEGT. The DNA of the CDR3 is TGTGCCAGCAGTGAACGGGGGGGTAGTACCAAAAACATTCAGTACTTC. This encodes CASSERGGSTKNIQYF.

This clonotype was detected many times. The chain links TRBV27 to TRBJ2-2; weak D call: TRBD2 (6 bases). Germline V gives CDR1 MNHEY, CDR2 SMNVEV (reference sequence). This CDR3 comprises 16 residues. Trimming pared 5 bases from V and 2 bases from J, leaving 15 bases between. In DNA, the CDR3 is TGTGCCAGCAGTAAGACTAGTTTTGTTAACACCGGGGAGCTGTTTTTT. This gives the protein CASSKTSFVNTGELFF.

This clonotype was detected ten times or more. CDR3 protein: CASSRRQSSYEQYF. The DNA for the CDR3 is TGTGCCAGCAGCCGTAGACAGAGCTCCTACGAGCAGTACTTC. The chain couples TRBV11-2 to TRBJ2-7; a possible D gene is TRBD1 (5 bases). Looked up from germline, CDR1 is SGHAT and CDR2 is FQNNGV. CDR3 length: 14 residues. Trimming removed 5 bases from V and 0 bases from J, with 11 bases in between.